These T cell receptor beta chains were read from a single sample in a study of identical twins. Using its own MiXCR run on the 5' RACE reads, TCRdb lists one record per CDR3 protein. The sample records roughly 250,000 distinct CDR3 sequences, around 15% being singletons. Source material: memory (CD45RO+) T cells sorted from blood. The receptors here all came from a woman younger than 35 in good health. CDR3s leave out the opening cysteine and the closing phenylalanine or tryptophan. Each record gives: J gene, V gene, clone size, CDR3 protein. Not every row has a clone size; where given, it reads once, few, many or a size class.

TRBJ1-2 | TRBV28 | . | ASNVGGGGYT
TRBJ2-3 | TRBV28 | . | ASSYGTHTDTQY
TRBJ2-5 | TRBV10-3 | few | AISEAGMQETQY
TRBJ2-7 | TRBV3-1 | few | ASSRTGQGAHIYEQY
TRBJ2-1 | TRBV6-2/TRBV6-3 | . | ASSPRLAGAGEQF
TRBJ1-6 | TRBV6-1 | . | ASRGQGYNSPLH
TRBJ2-2 | TRBV5-4 | few | ASSFIGELF
TRBJ1-2 | TRBV3-1 | few | ASSPGQTSYGYT
TRBJ2-3 | TRBV6-2/TRBV6-3 | . | AIQRSTSGSKDTQY
TRBJ2-4 | TRBV20-1 | . | SAAGLSAKNIQY
TRBJ1-4 | TRBV20-1 | . | SARRVNDEKLF
TRBJ2-6 | TRBV7-9 | few | ASSTGPALSGANVLT
TRBJ2-7 | TRBV10-3 | . | ATKNKMGYEQY
TRBJ2-5 | TRBV29-1 | few | SGNRAEETQY
TRBJ2-5 | TRBV20-1 | . | SASETSGGPRETQY
TRBJ1-3 | TRBV10-3 | few | AISAAARAPSGNTIY
TRBJ2-3 | TRBV7-9 | few | ATVPIVGTDTQY
TRBJ2-3 | TRBV12-3/TRBV12-4 | . | ASSPSSDVGTQY
TRBJ2-1 | TRBV4-2 | . | ASSHTLGGSGSYNEQF
TRBJ1-2 | TRBV6-1 | many | ASSDPGVRGGYT
TRBJ1-1 | TRBV5-5 | . | ASSFSSGQLSTEAF
TRBJ1-1 | TRBV20-1 | . | SVPGQGNTEAF
TRBJ1-2 | TRBV20-1 | few | SARHRSYGYT
TRBJ2-1 | TRBV5-4 | . | ASSPSGGSEQF
TRBJ2-2 | TRBV4-3 | few | ASSQDWSAKWELF
TRBJ1-1 | TRBV5-1 | few | ASSSQKNTEAF
TRBJ2-2 | TRBV5-1 | few | ASSQTSVGELF
TRBJ2-1 | TRBV19 | few | ASSSLGGTRNEQF
TRBJ2-5 | TRBV7-8 | few | ASSLLGELMETQY
TRBJ1-1 | TRBV20-1 | few | SAVPGTEAF
TRBJ2-3 | TRBV2 | few | ASRGMTLADTQY
TRBJ2-3 | TRBV5-6 | few | ASSFYGPSTDTQY
TRBJ2-2 | TRBV20-1 | . | SARGGTVPGELF
TRBJ2-7 | TRBV24-1 | few | ATRATSGVFPYEQY
TRBJ2-1 | TRBV5-1 | many | ASSGPAINEQF
TRBJ2-1 | TRBV10-2 | . | ASSVSGSEGVEQF
TRBJ2-5 | TRBV29-1 | few | SVKRTDQETQY
TRBJ2-4 | TRBV11-1 | . | ASSADREGIQY
TRBJ2-1 | TRBV20-1 | few | SARGSDNEQF
TRBJ2-1 | TRBV10-1 | many | ASSESGGYSYNEQF
TRBJ1-5 | TRBV9 | few | ASSREAQGQPQH
TRBJ2-7 | TRBV29-1 | few | SVDAGTGFYEQY
TRBJ2-5 | TRBV9 | . | ASSVGQTQETQY
TRBJ2-1 | TRBV20-1 | few | SARDRLAGLF
TRBJ2-1 | TRBV20-1 | few | SAISGGIGNEQF
TRBJ2-1 | TRBV10-3 | . | AISGRGQFNEQF
TRBJ2-7 | TRBV7-9 | . | ASSLAPLQGEQY
TRBJ2-1 | TRBV20-1 | few | SARVAVDLRHEQF
TRBJ2-2 | TRBV11-2 | few | ASSLEWTGNTGELF
TRBJ1-5 | TRBV6-5 | . | ASSYTQGNQPQH
TRBJ1-2 | TRBV20-1 | . | SALDRVRLGYT